This TCR beta chain was identified in a study of cytomegalovirus exposure and HLA in healthy donors (dated by TCRdb to 2015 to 2018). Background for the entire study: An earlier analysis of fewer than 750 of the donors reported over 250 Gb of sequence data and 95 million to 120 million unique TCR beta sequences obtained from 180 million or so T cells. A separate validation cohort of approximately 130 different subjects was used in addition to the 666-subject first cohort. A later genetic analysis used genome-wide SNP genotypes for about 55% of the 666 donors, treating that subset as a discovery cohort. An early release that covered roughly 600 HLA-typed donors contained approximately 300 gigabases of sequencing data and around 80 million unique TCR sequences. A later analysis re-examined previously published TCR beta repertoires from 500 to 700 donors and added high-resolution HLA genotyping to investigate patterns of TCR occurrence. Donor age, sex, ethnicity and CMV serostatus were collected together with the repertoire data. An earlier analysis of 587 of the donors used high-throughput TCR beta sequencing to judge whether each TCR beta V gene segment behaved as functional or pseudogenic. High-throughput TCR immunosequencing, statistical association of individual TCRs with disease status, and machine learning were combined to predict cytomegalovirus infection status. Typing coverage varied by locus: roughly 620-640 donors for A, B, C, DRB1 and DQB1; 500 to 550 for DQA1; approximately 570 for DPA1; about 450 for DPB1. HLA typing included class I and class II loci at four-digit resolution. The aim of the study was to test whether cataloging public T cell receptors could identify signatures of past pathogen exposure. The T cell repertoires of several hundred subjects were profiled by immunosequencing and related to cytomegalovirus serostatus. Among about 370 genotyped donors of the cohort, an average of approximately 220,000 unique TCR beta nucleotide sequences was sequenced per donor, of which 15% to 20% were non-productive. Every discovery cohort repertoire had been produced on one sequencing platform. Of the 398 genotyped donors, 81% were placed in the genetic ancestry cluster associated with self-reported Caucasian donors. Rather than drawing on any new phenotypic data, the later analysis identified candidate immune exposures from TCR beta sequences and the way those sequences occurred across donors. Roughly 5 DR-DQ haplotypes were treated as single units for association and clustering because of strong linkage in the cohort.

The cohort was made up of approximately 700 healthy bone marrow donors. Cohort members were all nominally healthy when sampled, although unrecorded immune exposures were likely present. The donor was CMV seronegative and belonged to the group of roughly 330 seronegative cohort members. A peripheral blood sample was collected from each donor, and TCR beta sequencing was performed on peripheral blood mononuclear cells. Genomic DNA extraction from the blood cell samples was performed with the Qiagen DNeasy Blood Extraction Kit. The method behind the library was the immunoSEQ multiplex PCR assay. The multiplex PCR relied on a mix of 60 forward primers for TCR Vbeta segments and 13 reverse primers for TCR Jbeta segments. Amplification of the CDR3 region of rearranged TCR beta genes was performed with a multiplex PCR assay on genomic DNA. On the Illumina HiSeq System, the amplified TCR beta libraries were sequenced as 87-base-pair reads. Under the source paper's analysis protocol: Across the 500 to 750 repertoires, a later analysis counted tens of millions of unique TCR beta chains, roughly 11 million of which were shared by at least two donors. Raw reads were error-corrected and collapsed into unique sequences by a nearest-neighbor algorithm in which closely related sequences were merged to remove PCR and sequencing errors. CDR3 sequences were aligned to IMGT reference sequences to assign V, D and J gene segments. For a sequence to be retained, at least a six-nucleotide match to both a V gene segment and a J gene segment was required. A rearrangement counted as productive if the CDR3 had no stop codons and remained in frame with V and J, and every other rearrangement counted as non-productive. CDR3 was defined according to IMGT convention as the region running from the second conserved V-encoded cysteine to the conserved J-encoded phenylalanine. Sequences without an unambiguous match to a single V gene segment were excluded from the earlier analysis of almost 600 of the donors. In an earlier analysis of 450 to 700 of the donors, V segments were called functional above 56.7% productive rearrangements and were called segregating when the between-donor standard deviation exceeded 5%. A statistical classification framework was built to diagnose cytomegalovirus status from the catalog of TCR beta chain sequences. A later analysis assigned V and J genes by comparing TCR nucleotide sequences with IMGT/GENE-DB human TR gene sequences. Using the TCRdist pipeline, a later analysis assigned CDR3 sequences along with most-parsimonious VDJ recombination scenarios. A later analysis defined each TCR beta chain by its CDR3 amino acid sequence plus V-gene family, and excluded reads lacking a unique V-gene family. As a way to deal with suspected cross-contamination and a sequencing artifact, a later analysis dropped hundreds of nucleotide sequences that were highly shared and had low generation probability. A later analysis calculated a clonal expansion index for each public chain from normalized within-repertoire ranks of inferred template counts. Generation probabilities in a later analysis came from a VDJ recombination model fitted to out-of-frame rearrangements, and those results were checked against IGoR. In a later analysis, hypergeometric tests were used to score TCR-TCR, TCR-HLA and TCR-CMV co-occurrence, with a repertoire-size bias correction applied to TCR pairs. False discovery rates were estimated in a later analysis by permuting HLA or CMV assignments 20 times. A later analysis grouped co-occurring TCRs with DBSCAN, adding TCRdist sequence similarity when clustering within HLA-allele-positive subsets. Repertoires with fewer than 30,000 or more than 120,000 public chains were left out of co-occurrence clustering, as were five repertoires with anomalous nucleotide sharing. TCRdb provides this immuneACCESS table in a form limited to in-frame rearrangements. Some clones are lacking; in checked studies, under half of them reflect an unresolved V gene, and why the rest are absent is not known. The DNA was the basis for D and trimming; V, J and clone size are from that table. The sample data list approximately 180,000 clones, and more than 75% of these were observed just once. 1.5% to 2% of the sample belongs to the ten largest clones.

CDR1 and CDR2, per the germline V gene, are SGHTA and FQGNSA. The CDR3 runs 18 amino acids, cysteine and phenylalanine included. This entry keeps only the CDR3 DNA: 54 bases, framed from base 1. Trimming takes 4 bases off V and 8 bases off J; junction bases not matched to a gene: 19. Results the study describes overall, beyond this receptor: Roughly uniform sequencing depth across donors was assumed in presence/absence analyses, although this assumption may not hold. A later genetic analysis reported fewer N-insertions in productive TCRs among donors in an Asian-associated ancestry cluster than the roughly 670-donor mean. A group of highly shared sequence variants was considered likely to be a technical artifact of the sequencing pipeline. A further reported finding was that TCR beta sequences accurately predicted the HLA-A and HLA-B alleles for most subjects in the first cohort. Linkage disequilibrium might explain the correlated functional status among segregating V segments, but an unknown experimental factor could not be excluded. In a later analysis, TCR association rates were found to vary across HLA loci, with the most associated TCRs seen for DRB1 alleles and the fewest for HLA-C alleles. A later analysis reported that several top co-occurrence clusters appeared linked to parvovirus B19, influenza, CMV and Epstein-Barr virus. Broadly in line with IMGT annotations, most TCR beta V segments showed up in productive rearrangements about 90% or about 30% of the time in an earlier analysis of 450 to 600 of the donors. In a later analysis, most CMV-associated TCR beta chains were found to appear HLA-restricted, with HLA associations seemingly driven largely by CMV exposure. Because the 87-base-pair reads could not distinguish some IMGT-functional V segments, including TRBV6-2 and TRBV6-3, those segments were excluded. Across donors, most TCR sequences were observed very rarely, whereas some public TCRs were present in many individuals. In a later analysis, some 18,000 TCR beta sequences were associated with specific HLA alleles at a false discovery rate of 0.05. Because counts were too low, 15 to 20 rarely observed V segments, including chromosome 9 orphons, were excluded from the earlier analysis of around 640 of the donors. In a later genetic analysis, a missense DCLRE1C variant was associated with V-gene and J-gene trimming of TCR beta chains, and the association was replicated in an independent cohort. It was suggested by the authors that the approach could potentially be generalized to other disease states and immunological phenotypes. A later analysis found that HLA-associated TCR beta chains were more clonally expanded and had lower generation probabilities than equally common non-associated chains. Only TCR beta chains were sequenced in this cohort, and the absence of alpha or paired-chain data limited detectable features. A few of the identified cytomegalovirus-associated TCR beta chains were confirmed in vitro to be specific for cytomegalovirus antigens. When HLA alleles, especially DR and DQ, strongly co-occurred, TCR associations were difficult to assign to individual alleles. CMV serostatus was the only immune exposure information available for the cohort. The study gave a list of 150 to 200 TCR beta chains associated with cytomegalovirus. The classifier was reported to diagnose cytomegalovirus status with high specificity and sensitivity in both the original and validation cohorts. HLA typing was unavailable for some donors at each locus, so association tests used only the typed subset.

To note about this clone: No antigen is known for it. Per-nucleotide qualities are absent, and no much larger clonotype sits a single base away.

The receptor comes from a woman between 18 and 29 years old in good health and CMV-seronegative. This chain is built from TRBV7-2 and TRBJ2-3, with TRBD2 matching 9 junction bases. The sample taken for sequencing was PBMCs. The CDR3 reads as follows: CASSYILAGPPLRATQYF. The nucleotide sequence reads TGTGCCAGCAGCTACATCCTAGCGGGGCCCCCCCTCAGGGCTACGCAGTATTTT.